This TCR beta chain is from a study of control samples from healthy donors and cancer patients. Sequencing used immunoSEQ multiplex PCR; TCRdb keeps in-frame clones, though not all of them. The sample carries over 100,000 clones, over 75% recorded once. Looked up from germline, CDR1 is KGHDR and CDR2 is SFDVKD. V was pared by 0 bases and J by 3 bases, with 13 bases between. CDR3 length: 17 residues. The sample taken for sequencing was blood. The source of this sequence is a man between 40 and 49 years old in good health. The V and J genes are TRBV24-1 and TRBJ2-2; TRBD2 might be the D (5 bases). The CDR3: CATSDLFRGEDTGELFF. The CDR3 coding sequence is TGTGCCACCAGTGATTTGTTCCGGGGAGAGGACACCGGGGAGCTGTTTTTT.